This TCR beta chain originates from a study of T cell repertoires in cytomegalovirus infection. For this clonotype: The antigen remains unidentified.

The germline V gene has CDR1 SGHVS and CDR2 FQNEAQ. V dropped 0 bases and J dropped 2 bases, with 10 bases sitting between them. The CDR3 is 15 amino acids. TCRdb processed the reads anew with MiXCR; each CDR3 protein has one entry. The repertoire holds about 120,000 distinct CDR3 sequences, over 9% seen once, with around 29% in the top ten. Sequences were obtained from PBMCs, sequenced either directly or after in vitro stimulation (not recorded which). The TCR comes from a human donor in good health (CMV status not recorded). Some clones in this sample may be carry-over from other donors' samples. This chain links TRBV7-8 with TRBJ1-2; TRBD1 is a possible D gene (5 bases). CDR3 DNA: TGTGCCAGCAGCTTAGCGAGGGGACCGAACTATGGCTACACCTTC. Its protein is CASSLARGPNYGYTF.